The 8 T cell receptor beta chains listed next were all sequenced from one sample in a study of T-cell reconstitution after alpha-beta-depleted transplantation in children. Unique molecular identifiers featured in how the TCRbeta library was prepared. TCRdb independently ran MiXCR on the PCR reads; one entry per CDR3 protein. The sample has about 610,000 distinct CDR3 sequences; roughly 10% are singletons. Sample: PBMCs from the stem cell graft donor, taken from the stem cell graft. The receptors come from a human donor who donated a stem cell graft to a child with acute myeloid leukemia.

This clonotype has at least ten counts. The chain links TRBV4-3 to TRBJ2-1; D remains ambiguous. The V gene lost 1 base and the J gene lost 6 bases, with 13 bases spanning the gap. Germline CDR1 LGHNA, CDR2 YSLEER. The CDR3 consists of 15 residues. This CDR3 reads CASSQVAARVNEQFF. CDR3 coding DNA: TGCGCCAGCAGCCAAGTGGCGGCAAGGGTCAATGAGCAGTTCTTC.

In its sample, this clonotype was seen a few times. The CDR3 region has the DNA TGCAGTGCTAGAGATGATGGGACAGGCTCCTACGAGCAGTACTTC. It encodes CSARDDGTGSYEQYF. The rearrangement joins TRBV20-1 to TRBJ2-7; 8 bases fit TRBD1. Germline V lookup: CDR1 DFQATT, CDR2 SNEGSKA (reference sequence). J gave up 0 bases and V 0 bases, and 4 bases lay outside the gene matches. The CDR3 is 15 residues long.

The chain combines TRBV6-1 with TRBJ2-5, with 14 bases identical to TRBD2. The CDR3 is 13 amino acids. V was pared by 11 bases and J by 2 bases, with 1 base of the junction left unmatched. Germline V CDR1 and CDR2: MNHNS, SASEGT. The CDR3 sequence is CAGLAGGQETQYF. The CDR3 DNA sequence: TGTGCCGGACTAGCGGGAGGACAAGAGACCCAGTACTTC.

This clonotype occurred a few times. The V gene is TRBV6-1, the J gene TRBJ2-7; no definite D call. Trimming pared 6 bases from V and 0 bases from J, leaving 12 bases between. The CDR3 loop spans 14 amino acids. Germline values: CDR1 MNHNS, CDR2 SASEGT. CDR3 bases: TGTGCCAGCAGCCCCGACTGGAGCTCCTACGAGCAGTACTTC. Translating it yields CASSPDWSSYEQYF.

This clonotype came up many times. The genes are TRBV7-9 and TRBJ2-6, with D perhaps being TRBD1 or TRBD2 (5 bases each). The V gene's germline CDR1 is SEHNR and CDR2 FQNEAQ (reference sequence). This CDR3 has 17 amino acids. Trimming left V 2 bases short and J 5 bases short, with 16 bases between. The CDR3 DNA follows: TGTGCCAGCAGCTTATGGAGGTCACAGGTCTGGGCCAACGTCCTGACTTTC. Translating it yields CASSLWRSQVWANVLTF.

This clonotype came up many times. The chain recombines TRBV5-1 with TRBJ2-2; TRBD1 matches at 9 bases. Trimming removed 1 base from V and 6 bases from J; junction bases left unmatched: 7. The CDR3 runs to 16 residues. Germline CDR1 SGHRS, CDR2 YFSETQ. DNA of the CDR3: TGCGCCAGCAGCTTGTACGGGACAGGGCTAGCCGGGGAGCTGTTTTTT. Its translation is CASSLYGTGLAGELFF.

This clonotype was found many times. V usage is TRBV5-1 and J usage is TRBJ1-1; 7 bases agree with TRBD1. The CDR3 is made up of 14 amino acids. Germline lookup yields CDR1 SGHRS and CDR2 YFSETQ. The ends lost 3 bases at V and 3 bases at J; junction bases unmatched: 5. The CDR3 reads CASSSTGRDTEAFF. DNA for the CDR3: TGCGCCAGCAGCTCGACAGGGAGGGACACTGAAGCTTTCTTT.

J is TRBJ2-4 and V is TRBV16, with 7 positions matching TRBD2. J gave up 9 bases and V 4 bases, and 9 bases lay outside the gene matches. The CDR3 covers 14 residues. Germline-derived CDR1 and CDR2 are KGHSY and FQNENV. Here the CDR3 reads CASSPLREVGIQYF. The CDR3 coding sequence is TGTGCCAGCAGCCCTCTTCGGGAGGTCGGCATTCAGTACTTC. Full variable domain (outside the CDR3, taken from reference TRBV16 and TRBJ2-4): GEEVAQTPKHLVRGEGQKAKLYCAPIKGHSYVFWYQQVLKNEFKFLISFQNENVFDETGMPKERFSAKCLPNSPCSLEIQATKLEDSAVYFCASSPLREVGIQYFGAGTRLSVL.